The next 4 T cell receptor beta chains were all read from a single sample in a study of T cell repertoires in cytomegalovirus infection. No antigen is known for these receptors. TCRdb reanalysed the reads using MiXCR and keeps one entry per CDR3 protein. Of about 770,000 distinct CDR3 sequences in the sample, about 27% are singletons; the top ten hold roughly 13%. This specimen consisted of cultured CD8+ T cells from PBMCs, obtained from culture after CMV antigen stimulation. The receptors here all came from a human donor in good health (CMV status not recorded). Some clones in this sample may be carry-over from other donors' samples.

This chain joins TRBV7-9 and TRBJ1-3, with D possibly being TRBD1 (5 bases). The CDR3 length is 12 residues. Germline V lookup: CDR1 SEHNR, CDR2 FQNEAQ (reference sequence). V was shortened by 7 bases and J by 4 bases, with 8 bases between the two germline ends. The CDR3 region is CASTGRGNTIYF. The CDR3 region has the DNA TGTGCCAGCACAGGGAGAGGAAACACCATATATTTT.

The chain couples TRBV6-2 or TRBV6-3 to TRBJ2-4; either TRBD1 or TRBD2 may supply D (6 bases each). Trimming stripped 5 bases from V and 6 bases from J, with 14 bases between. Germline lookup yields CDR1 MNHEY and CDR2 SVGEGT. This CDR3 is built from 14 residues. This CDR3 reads CASSPPGGRNIQYF. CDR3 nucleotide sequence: TGTGCCAGCAGTCCCCCCGGGGGCCGAAACATTCAGTACTTC.

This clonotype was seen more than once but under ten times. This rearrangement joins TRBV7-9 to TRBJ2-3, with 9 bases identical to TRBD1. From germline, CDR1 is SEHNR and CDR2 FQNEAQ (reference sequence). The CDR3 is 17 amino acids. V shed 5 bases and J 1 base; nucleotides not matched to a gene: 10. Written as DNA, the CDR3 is TGTGCCAGCAGCCCACCGACAGGGGGGATCGGCACAGATACGCAGTATTTT. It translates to CASSPPTGGIGTDTQYF.

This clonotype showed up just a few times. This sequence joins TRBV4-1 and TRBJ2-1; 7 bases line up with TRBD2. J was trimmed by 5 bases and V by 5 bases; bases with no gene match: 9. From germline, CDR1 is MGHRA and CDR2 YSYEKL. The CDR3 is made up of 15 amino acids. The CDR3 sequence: CASSRVSGPNNEQFF. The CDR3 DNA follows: TGCGCCAGCAGCAGGGTTAGCGGGCCTAACAATGAGCAGTTCTTC.